This paragraph covers one TCR beta chain sequence. The sample carries other DNA sequences with the same CDR3. This entry comes from a study of blood T cell repertoires in COVID-19. The J segment lost 3 bases and the V segment lost 5 bases, leaving 6 bases of the junction unmatched. CDR3 length: 14 amino acids. Germline V gene data show CDR1 as SGHTA and CDR2 as FQGNSA. TCRdb keeps only in-frame clones here, not all; method: immunoSEQ multiplex PCR. The data contain 300,000 to 350,000 clones, 87% of them singletons. The chain has TRBV7-2 and TRBJ1-1; TRBD1 matches 7 bases. The sample consisted of peripheral blood. This sequence was found in a man younger than 45 with COVID-19, enrolled during active disease. The CDR3 region is CASSPRQGDTEAFF. The CDR3 coding sequence is TGTGCCAGCAGCCCGAGACAGGGCGACACTGAAGCTTTCTTT.